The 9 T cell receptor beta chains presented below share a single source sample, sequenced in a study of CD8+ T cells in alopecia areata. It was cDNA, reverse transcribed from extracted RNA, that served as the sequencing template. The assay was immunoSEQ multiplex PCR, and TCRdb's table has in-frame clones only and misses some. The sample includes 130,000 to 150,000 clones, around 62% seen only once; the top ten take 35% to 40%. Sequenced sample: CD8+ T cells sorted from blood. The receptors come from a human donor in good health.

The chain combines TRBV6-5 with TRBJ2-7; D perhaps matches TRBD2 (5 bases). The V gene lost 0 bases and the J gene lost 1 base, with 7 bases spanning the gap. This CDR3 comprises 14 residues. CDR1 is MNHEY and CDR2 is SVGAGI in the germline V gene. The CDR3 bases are TGTGCCAGCAGTTACTCCGGGGAGTCCTACGAGCAGTACTTC. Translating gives CASSYSGESYEQYF.

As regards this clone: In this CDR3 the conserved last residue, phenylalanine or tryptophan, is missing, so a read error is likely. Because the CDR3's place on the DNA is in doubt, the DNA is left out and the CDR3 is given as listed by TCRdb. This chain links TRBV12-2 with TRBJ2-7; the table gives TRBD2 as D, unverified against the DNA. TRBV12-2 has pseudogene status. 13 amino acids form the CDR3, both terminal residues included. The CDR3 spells CASRPDRKGVHPP.

CDR3 loop: CSVEVAGGQGAKNIQYF. DNA of the CDR3: TGCAGCGTTGAAGTGGCGGGAGGCCAAGGAGCCAAAAACATTCAGTACTTC. The chain couples TRBV29-1 to TRBJ2-4; 8 bases align to TRBD2. The germline V gene encodes CDR1 SQVTM and CDR2 ANQGSEA. The CDR3 extends over 17 amino acids. V dropped 1 base and J dropped 0; count of bases not matched to a gene: 8.

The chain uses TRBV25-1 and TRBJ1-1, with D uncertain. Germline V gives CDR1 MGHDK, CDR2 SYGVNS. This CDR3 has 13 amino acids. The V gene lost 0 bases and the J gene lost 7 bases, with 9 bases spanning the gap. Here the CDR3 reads CASSEYNGNEAFF. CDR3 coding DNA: TGTGCCAGCAGTGAATATAATGGCAATGAAGCTTTCTTT.

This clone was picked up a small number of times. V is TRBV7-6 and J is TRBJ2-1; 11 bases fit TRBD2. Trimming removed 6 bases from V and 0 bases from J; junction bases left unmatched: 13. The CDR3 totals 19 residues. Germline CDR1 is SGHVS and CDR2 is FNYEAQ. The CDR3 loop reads CASSFPGLAEGSSYNEQFF. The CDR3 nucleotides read TGTGCCAGCAGTTTCCCGGGACTAGCGGAAGGGAGCTCCTACAATGAGCAGTTCTTC.

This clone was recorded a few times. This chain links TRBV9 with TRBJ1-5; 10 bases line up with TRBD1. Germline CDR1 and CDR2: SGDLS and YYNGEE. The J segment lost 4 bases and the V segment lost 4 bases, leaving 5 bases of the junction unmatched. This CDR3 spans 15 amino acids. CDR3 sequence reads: CASSPGTGVNQPQHF. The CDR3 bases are TGTGCCAGCAGCCCCGGGACAGGGGTGAATCAGCCCCAGCATTTT.

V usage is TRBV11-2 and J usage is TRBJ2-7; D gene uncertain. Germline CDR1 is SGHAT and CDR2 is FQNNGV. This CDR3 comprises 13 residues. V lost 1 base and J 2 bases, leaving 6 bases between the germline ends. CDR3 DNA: TGTGCCAGCAGCTTAGTATCGGCCTACGAGCAGTACTTC. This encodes CASSLVSAYEQYF.

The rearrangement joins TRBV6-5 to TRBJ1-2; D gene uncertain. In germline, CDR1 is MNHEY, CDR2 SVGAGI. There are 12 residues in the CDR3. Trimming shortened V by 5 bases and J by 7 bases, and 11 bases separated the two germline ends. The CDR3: CASSPVNGGYTF. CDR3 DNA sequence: TGTGCCAGCAGTCCAGTAAACGGTGGCTACACCTTC.

The CDR3 loop reads CASSLDSGGYNEQFF. In nucleotides, the CDR3 is TGTGCCAGCAGCTTAGATAGCGGGGGATACAATGAGCAGTTCTTC. V is TRBV7-8 and J is TRBJ2-1; 9 bases are a match to TRBD2. This CDR3 comprises 15 residues. Trimming took 1 base from V and 4 from J; bases not matched to a gene: 2. Looked up from germline, CDR1 is SGHVS and CDR2 is FQNEAQ.